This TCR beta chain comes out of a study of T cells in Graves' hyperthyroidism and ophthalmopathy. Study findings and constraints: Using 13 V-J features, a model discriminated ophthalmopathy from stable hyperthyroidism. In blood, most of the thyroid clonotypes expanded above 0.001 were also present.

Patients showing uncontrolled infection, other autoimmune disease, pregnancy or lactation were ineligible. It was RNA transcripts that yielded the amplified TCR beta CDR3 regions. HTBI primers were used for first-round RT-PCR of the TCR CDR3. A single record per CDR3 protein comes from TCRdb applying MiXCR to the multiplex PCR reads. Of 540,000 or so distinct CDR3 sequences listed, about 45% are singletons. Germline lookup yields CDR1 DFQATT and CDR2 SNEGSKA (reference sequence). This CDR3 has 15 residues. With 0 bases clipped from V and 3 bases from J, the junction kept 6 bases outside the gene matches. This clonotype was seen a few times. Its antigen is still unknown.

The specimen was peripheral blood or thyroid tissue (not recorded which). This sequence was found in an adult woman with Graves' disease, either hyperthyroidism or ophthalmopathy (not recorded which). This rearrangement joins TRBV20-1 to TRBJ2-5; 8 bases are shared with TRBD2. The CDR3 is CSARDLAGTEETQYF. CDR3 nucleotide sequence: TGCAGTGCTAGAGATCTAGCGGGTACGGAAGAGACCCAGTACTTC.